Detailed here is one TCR beta chain. This entry belongs to a study of identical twins. The cDNA had a unique molecular identifier and a template-switch universal primer site. From the 5' RACE reads, TCRdb called clonotypes with MiXCR, one entry per CDR3 protein. The sample holds some 1,700,000 distinct CDR3 sequences; about 30% are singletons and the top ten take about 0.25%. This CDR3 contains 15 residues. V was pared by 0 bases and J by 0 bases, with 4 bases between. Germline CDR1 and CDR2: SGHRS and YFSETQ. The sample taken for sequencing was cord blood. The receptor comes from a newborn girl in good health. The rearrangement uses TRBV5-1 and TRBJ1-6; D uncertain. The CDR3 protein is CASSLVASYNSPLHF. CDR3 DNA: TGCGCCAGCAGCTTGGTTGCCTCCTATAATTCACCCCTCCACTTT.